This TCR beta chain stems from a study of response to subunit inactivated influenza vaccine. The CDR3 is 14 amino acids. Germline V gene lookup returns CDR1 DFQATT and CDR2 SNEGSKA (reference sequence). V shed 3 bases and J shed 4 bases, with 16 bases lying between them. This clonotype came up a few times. TCRdb ran MiXCR on the RT-PCR reads and lists one entry per CDR3 protein. This table has some 570,000 distinct CDR3 sequences, 11% appearing once. These same data were also listed under a study on T cells expressing NK-cell markers. That paper notes: Template switching by 5'RACE with UMIs generated the TCR beta cDNA. Sequencing covered eight donors, seven HCMV-seropositive and one seronegative.

The TCR originated in a man over 45 who received an inactivated influenza vaccine. The V call is TRBV20-1, the J call TRBJ2-7; tentatively, D is TRBD1 or TRBD2 (5 bases each). Material: PBMCs from blood, obtained on the day of vaccination. The CDR3 loop reads CSARPPGGPYEQYF. The CDR3, as DNA: TGCAGTGCTAGGCCCCCTGGGGGTCCTTACGAGCAGTACTTC.